The entry that follows covers one T cell receptor (beta chain) sequence. Profiled with immunoSEQ multiplex PCR; TCRdb holds only in-frame clones, not every one. The sample holds some 1,600,000 clones, around 98% seen once. These data come from a study of shared clonotypes between healthy human individuals. This CDR3 is 15 amino acids long. Germline-derived CDR1 and CDR2 are SGHNT and YYREEE (reference sequence). Trimming removed 1 base from V and 5 bases from J, with 15 bases in between. This chain joins TRBV5-4 and TRBJ2-5; D may match TRBD1 or TRBD2 (6 bases each). The sequence came from a man younger than 45 in good health. Sequences were obtained from naive CD4+ T cells sorted from blood. Described subset: CD45RA+ positively selected. In nucleotides, the CDR3 is TGTGCCAGCAGCTTGACGGGGGACACTCGGGAGACCCAGTACTTC. Amino acids: CASSLTGDTRETQYF.